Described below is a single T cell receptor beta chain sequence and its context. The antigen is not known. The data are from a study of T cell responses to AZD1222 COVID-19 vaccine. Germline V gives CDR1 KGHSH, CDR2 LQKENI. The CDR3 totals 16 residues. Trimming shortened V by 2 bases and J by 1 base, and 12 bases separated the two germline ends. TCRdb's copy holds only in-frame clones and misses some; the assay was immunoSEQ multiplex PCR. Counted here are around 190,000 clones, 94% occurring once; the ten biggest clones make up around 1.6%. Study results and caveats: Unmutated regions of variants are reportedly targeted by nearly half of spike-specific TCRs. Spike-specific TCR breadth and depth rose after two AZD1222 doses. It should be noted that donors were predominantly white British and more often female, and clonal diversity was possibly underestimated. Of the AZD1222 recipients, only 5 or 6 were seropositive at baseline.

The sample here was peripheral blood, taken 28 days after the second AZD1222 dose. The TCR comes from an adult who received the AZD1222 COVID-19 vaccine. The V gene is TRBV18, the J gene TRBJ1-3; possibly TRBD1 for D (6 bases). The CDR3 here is CASSPRTEPSGNTIYF. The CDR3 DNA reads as TGTGCCAGCTCACCAAGGACAGAACCTTCTGGAAACACCATATATTTT.